This T cell receptor beta chain was sequenced in a study of cytomegalovirus exposure and HLA in healthy donors. Concerning this clone itself: The antigen is unknown.

Study-wide results and limits: Investigators reported more than 150 TCR beta chains as tied to cytomegalovirus. TCR beta chain V- and J-gene trimming was linked, in a later analysis, to a missense variant in DCLRE1C.

The PCR had 60 Vbeta and 13 Jbeta primers. In the authors' methods: Roughly 11 million shared chains were among about 80 million unique TCR beta chains counted in a later analysis. Repertoires were generated with immunoSEQ multiplex PCR, while TCRdb's copy carries only in-frame clones and drops some. The DNA gave D and trimming, while V, J and clone size come from that table. This sample has 65,000 to 85,000 clones, with about nine tenths found just once. The CDR3 extends over 15 amino acids. The germline V gene encodes CDR1 LGHNA and CDR2 YSLEER. V was trimmed by 1 base and J by 2 bases, leaving 11 bases between them.

This chain connects TRBV4-3 to TRBJ2-5; D gene uncertain. Sequencing used PBMCs. The clonotype comes from a woman aged 25 to 39 in good health and CMV-seronegative. The CDR3 is CASSQGSVRQETQYF. The CDR3, as DNA: TGCGCCAGCAGCCAAGGATCTGTACGGCAAGAGACCCAGTACTTC.